This TCR beta chain is from a study of type 1 regulatory T cells. Turning to the study itself: T-allo10 is a Tr1-enriched, alloantigen-specific CD4 T cell product made in vitro.

V dropped 3 bases and J dropped 4 bases, with 12 bases sitting between them. Germline CDR1 and CDR2: KGHSH and LQKENI. The CDR3 extends over 15 amino acids. MiXCR was run by TCRdb on the reads, yielding one entry per CDR3 protein. The sample consists of about 67,000 distinct CDR3 sequences, more than 45% of them appearing once. Whole-study findings and limits: Type 1 regulatory T cells had a more restricted TCR repertoire than non-type 1 regulatory T cells.

As for this clonotype: Its antigen is undetermined.

The TCR comes from a human donor in good health. V usage is TRBV18 and J usage is TRBJ2-2; no reliable D call. The source material was cultured non-Tr1 T cells, either the whole culture or a sorted T cell fraction (not recorded which). CDR3 sequence reads: CASSPSVWVTGELFF. CDR3 nucleotide sequence: TGTGCCAGCTCACCTTCAGTGTGGGTCACCGGGGAGCTGTTTTTT.